This TCR beta chain was found in a study of neoadjuvant anti-PD-1 for oral cavity cancer (TCRdb year 2021). Broadly, across the study: Before curative-intent surgical resection, most patients were given three to four biweekly doses of nivolumab at 3 mg/kg. A fourth nivolumab dose was given around day 43 to patients without progression, and definitive surgical resection was performed in those patients on days 50-56. An approximately 31% response rate was observed in the parent correlative cohort, in which more than ten patients were included. Patients with complete response, partial response or stable disease by RECIST 1.1 were defined as responders, whereas patients with progression were defined as non-responders. Beyond this particular receptor, the publication reports: A higher pretreatment blood Treg/Th17 ratio correlated with both higher pretreatment blood TCRbeta clonality and lower post-treatment tumor TCRbeta clonality. After neoadjuvant nivolumab, T cell clonality (Gini index) in PBMCs was significantly higher in non-responders than in responders. Only a few patients per response group were included in the TCR analyses, and larger cohorts for validation were called for by the authors.

As to this clone: No cognate antigen has been identified for it. No base-level quality is on record; no much larger clone is a single base apart.

Between the V and J ends, shortened by 9 bases and 5 bases respectively, the junction contains 11 bases. For CDR1 and CDR2, the germline V gene (reference sequence) lists LNHDA and SQIVND. The CDR3 has 11 amino acids, counting the end cysteine and phenylalanine. Left in the record is the CDR3 DNA by itself, 33 bases read in frame from the first base. The time point label, as the study defines it: after neoadjuvant nivolumab, at surgical resection. Patients had been newly diagnosed with stage II-IVA oral cavity squamous cell carcinoma, and no prior systemic or radiation treatment had been given to the patients. Everyone in the cohort had locally advanced, HPV-negative oral cavity squamous cell carcinoma. Peripheral blood mononuclear cells were analyzed directly and were not maintained or expanded in culture. The samples were obtained from a longitudinal correlative study of a single-arm phase II trial testing neoadjuvant nivolumab in oral cavity squamous cell carcinoma. Subject-matched pre- and post-treatment PBMCs and tumors from three responders and three non-responders were subjected to genomic DNA-based TCRbeta sequencing. Peripheral blood mononuclear cells were collected once before nivolumab treatment and again after treatment, at the time of surgery. The Maxwell RSC DNA from Cells kit was used to extract genomic DNA from PBMCs.

PBMC libraries used mostly roughly 500 ng of input genomic DNA for deep sequencing, with six replicates per sample. The immunoSEQ hsTCRbeta kit was used to prepare TCRbeta libraries according to the manufacturer's instructions. The completed libraries were mixed into a single pool at 3 nM, then sequenced with an Illumina NovaSeq 6000 S4 flow cell. The published analysis was carried out like this. The immunoSEQ Analyzer was used for raw data preprocessing and quality control. The analysis was limited to productive rearrangements, and each clonotype was defined by a unique CDR3 amino acid sequence. Repertoire clonality was estimated as the Gini-Simpson index, which was computed with the R package tcR. Gini indices were compared with Student's t test, and associations with tumor size change were assessed by Pearson correlation. As stored in TCRdb, this immuneACCESS dataset retains in-frame rearrangements with V and J assigned. A fraction of the clones does not appear; measured against another copy, unresolved V genes explain less than half of the discrepancy, and the remainder lacks a known reason. The V and J calls and the clone size are those of that table, but D and trimming were determined from the DNA. The sample table contains about 42,000 clones; only one count was recorded for approximately 80% of them. Of the sample, roughly 4.9% is held by the ten largest clones.

Rearrangement joined TRBV19 to TRBJ2-7; TRBD2 might be the D gene, on 5 matching bases. The sample was PBMCs, taken after nivolumab (anti-PD-1) treatment. This TCR derives from a person aged 40 to 85 with oral cavity squamous cell carcinoma. The DNA sequence follows: TGTGCCAGCGGGGTAGACCACGAGCAGTACTTC. The translation is CASGVDHEQYF.